This T cell receptor beta chain was retrieved from a study of radiation and T cells in renal cell carcinoma. The germline gives CDR1 SGHDT, CDR2 YYEEEE. The CDR3 has 15 amino acids. V was pared by 2 bases and J by 4 bases, with 4 bases of the junction left unmatched. Study observations and caveats: Top tumor clonotypes rose in blood 2 weeks post-radiation, then contracted.

The method was immunoSEQ multiplex PCR; TCRdb's version includes in-frame clones alone and lacks a portion of them. In the table there are 120,000 or so clones, more than 75% of which are singletons. Time point reported: blood 2 weeks post-SBRT. Treatment noted: 15 Gy SBRT to primary tumor, nephrectomy 4 weeks later. On this clone: Antigen unknown.

This receptor was taken from an older woman with renal cell carcinoma. The chain couples TRBV5-6 to TRBJ2-3, with 10 positions matching TRBD1. The specimen comprised blood, sampled from a patient whose treatment included radiotherapy and nephrectomy. The CDR3 spells CASSFGTGVPDTQYF. The DNA of the CDR3 is TGTGCCAGCAGCTTTGGGACAGGGGTACCAGATACGCAGTATTTT. Using reference TRBV5-6 and TRBJ2-3 for the parts outside the CDR3, the full variable domain is DAGVTQSPTHLIKTRGQQVTLRCSPKSGHDTVSWYQQALGQGPQFIFQYYEEEERQRGNFPDRFSGHQFPNYSSELNVNALLLGDSALYLCASSFGTGVPDTQYFGPGTRLTVL.